One and the same sample provided the 26 T cell receptor beta chains below, sequenced in a study of blood T cell repertoires in COVID-19. Using immunoSEQ multiplex PCR, the repertoire was profiled, and TCRdb retains in-frame clones only, with some absent. The sample yields around 86,000 clones, around 87% seen once. Sequenced: peripheral blood. Receptors were obtained from a woman of 80 years or more with acute or convalescent COVID-19.

The V call is TRBV5-1, the J call TRBJ2-1; 12 bases line up with TRBD1. Germline V lookup: CDR1 SGHRS, CDR2 YFSETQ. The CDR3 has 13 residues. V dropped 7 bases and J dropped 6; count of bases not matched to a gene: 2. The CDR3 protein is CASGTGGGNEQFF. The CDR3 nucleotides read TGCGCCAGCGGGACAGGGGGCGGCAATGAGCAGTTCTTC.

The gene calls are TRBV19 and TRBJ1-3, with TRBD1 as a possible D gene (6 bases). The CDR3 covers 14 residues. Germline V lookup: CDR1 LNHDA, CDR2 SQIVND (reference sequence). Trimming pared 8 bases from V and 0 bases from J, leaving 11 bases between. The CDR3 region is CASSTGNSGNTIYF. The CDR3 coding sequence is TGTGCCAGTTCCACAGGGAACTCTGGAAACACCATATATTTT.

The V and J genes are TRBV6-2 or TRBV6-3 and TRBJ2-3; 9 bases map to TRBD1. The CDR3 is 15 residues long. Germline trimming cut 5 bases from V and 4 bases from J; bases unmatched to any gene: 7. Germline CDR1 and CDR2: MNHEY and SVGEGT. Here the CDR3 reads CASSTRDREADTQYF. The CDR3 DNA reads as TGTGCCAGCAGTACCCGGGACAGGGAAGCAGATACGCAGTATTTT.

J is TRBJ1-1 and V is TRBV7-8; D possibly corresponds to TRBD1 (5 bases). In germline, CDR1 is SGHVS, CDR2 FQNEAQ. Between the trimmed V and J ends, which lost 1 base and 10 bases, there was a span of 22 bases. This CDR3 contains 16 residues. Written as DNA, the CDR3 is TGTGCCAGCAGCTTAGGCACAGTCAGGGCCTCGCAGCCAGCTTTCTTT. Its translation is CASSLGTVRASQPAFF.

The rearrangement links TRBV7-2 to TRBJ2-3, with D unresolved. V was trimmed by 6 bases and J by 5 bases, leaving 9 bases between them. CDR3 length: 12 residues. CDR1 and CDR2 from the germline V gene are SGHTA and FQGNSA. CDR3 nucleotides: TGTGCCAGCAGTTCGTCCGGAGATACGCAGTATTTT. Protein product: CASSSSGDTQYF.

The CDR3 coding sequence is TGTGCCAGCAGCGTAGGCCTCGGGGGGGGCACAGATACGCAGTATTTT. Amino acids: CASSVGLGGGTDTQYF. The chain has TRBV9 and TRBJ2-3; 8 nucleotides match TRBD2. V lost 0 bases and J lost 1; bases outside the gene matches: 4. The CDR3 length is 16 residues. Germline V gives CDR1 SGDLS, CDR2 YYNGEE. Full variable domain (missing parts from reference TRBV9 and TRBJ2-3): DSGVTQTPKHLITATGQRVTLRCSPRSGDLSVYWYQQSLDQGLQFLIQYYNGEERAKGNILERFSAQQFPDLHSELNLSSLELGDSALYFCASSVGLGGGTDTQYFGPGTRLTVL.

The chain combines TRBV10-3 with TRBJ2-1, with 11 bases lining up with TRBD2. The CDR3 covers 15 residues. With 4 bases clipped from V and 5 bases from J, the junction kept 4 bases outside the gene matches. CDR1 and CDR2 (germline): ENHRY, SYGVKD. The DNA of the CDR3 is TGTGCCATCAGTGTAACTAGCGGGGGTGACAATGAGCAGTTCTTC. Amino acids: CAISVTSGGDNEQFF.

The chain couples TRBV4-1 to TRBJ2-7, with D maybe TRBD2 (5 bases). CDR3 length: 15 residues. Trimming stripped 1 base from V and 1 base from J, with 11 bases between. Germline V CDR1 and CDR2: MGHRA, YSYEKL. The CDR3 bases are TGCGCCAGCAGCCAAGCGGGGATCGATTCCTACGAGCAGTACTTC. As protein: CASSQAGIDSYEQYF.

The sample holds one count of this clone. The chain carries TRBV7-3 and TRBJ2-2; tentatively, D is TRBD1 (5 bases). CDR1 is SGHTA, CDR2 FQGTGA, per germline. There are 13 residues in the CDR3. With 6 bases removed from V and 2 bases from J, the gap between germline ends came to 7 bases. The CDR3 sequence: CASSDSNTGELFF. Here the CDR3 DNA reads TGTGCCAGCAGTGACAGCAACACCGGGGAGCTGTTTTTT.

The chain has TRBV3-1 (or the pseudogene TRBV3-2) and TRBJ1-1, with D perhaps TRBD1 (6 bases). This CDR3 has 14 amino acids. Trimming stripped 4 bases from V and 5 bases from J, with 14 bases between. In germline, CDR1 is LGHDT, CDR2 YNNKEL (reference sequence). CDR3 amino acids: CASSPLQGRTEAFF. The CDR3 region has the DNA TGTGCCAGCAGCCCATTACAGGGCCGTACTGAAGCTTTCTTT.

The rearrangement links TRBV9 to TRBJ2-1; 10 nucleotides match TRBD1. The CDR3 has 13 amino acids. V lost 3 bases and J lost 6; bases outside the gene matches: 0. Germline assignment: CDR1 SGDLS and CDR2 YYNGEE. The CDR3 sequence: CASSGDRGNEQFF. CDR3 nucleotides: TGTGCCAGCAGCGGGGACAGGGGCAATGAGCAGTTCTTC.

The chain is built from TRBV6-5 and TRBJ1-2; 11 bases align to TRBD1. CDR3 length: 13 amino acids. V dropped 7 bases and J dropped 7; count of bases not matched to a gene: 5. Germline assignment: CDR1 MNHEY and CDR2 SVGAGI. In nucleotides, the CDR3 is TGTGCCAGCAACCGGGACAGGGGGTTTGGCTACACCTTC. Its protein is CASNRDRGFGYTF.

The rearrangement joins TRBV19 to TRBJ2-3; 8 positions agree with TRBD1. The V gene end was trimmed by 3 bases and the J gene end by 5 bases; junction bases not matched to a gene: 4. CDR1 is LNHDA and CDR2 is SQIVND in the germline V gene (reference sequence). This CDR3 region has 14 residues. CDR3 nucleotide sequence: TGTGCCAGTAGTATTCCAGGGGGCTTAGATACGCAGTATTTT. This codes for CASSIPGGLDTQYF.

The J gene is TRBJ2-1, the V gene TRBV11-3, with TRBD1 as a possible D gene (5 bases). Germline V gene data show CDR1 as SGHNT and CDR2 as YENEEA. This CDR3 comprises 12 residues. V was pared by 3 bases and J by 10 bases, with 10 bases between. CDR3 sequence reads: CASSLTATEQFF. CDR3 nucleotide sequence: TGTGCCAGCAGCTTGACAGCAACCGAGCAGTTCTTC.

This chain connects TRBV19 to TRBJ1-1; possibly TRBD1 for D (5 bases). Per the germline V gene, CDR1 is LNHDA and CDR2 is SQIVND (reference sequence). Trimming stripped 6 bases from V and 1 base from J, with 9 bases between. The CDR3 length is 13 residues. Here the CDR3 reads CASRPGPNTEAFF. For the CDR3, the DNA is TGTGCCAGTAGGCCAGGGCCGAACACTGAAGCTTTCTTT. Full variable domain (outside the CDR3, taken from reference TRBV19 and TRBJ1-1): DGGITQSPKYLFRKEGQNVTLSCEQNLNHDAMYWYRQDPGQGLRLIYYSQIVNDFQKGDIAEGYSVSREKKESFPLTVTSAQKNPTAFYLCASRPGPNTEAFFGQGTRLTVV.

The genes are TRBV29-1 and TRBJ1-1; a possible D gene is TRBD1 (6 bases). This CDR3 spans 12 amino acids. V lost 3 bases, J lost 5 bases, and 10 bases lay in between. Germline V gene data show CDR1 as SQVTM and CDR2 as ANQGSEA. The CDR3 nucleotides are TGCAGCGTTGATTCACAGGGAACTGAAGCTTTCTTT. Translating gives CSVDSQGTEAFF.

The chain recombines TRBV5-1 with TRBJ2-3, with D uncertain. The CDR3 is made up of 12 amino acids. Germline assignment: CDR1 SGHRS and CDR2 YFSETQ. Trimming removed 1 base at V and 6 bases at J, with 6 bases between. The chain's CDR3 is CASSLKPDTQYF. CDR3 nucleotide sequence: TGCGCCAGCAGCTTGAAGCCCGATACGCAGTATTTT.

This clone appeared a single time. The chain carries TRBV5-4 and TRBJ2-7, with 9 nucleotides matching TRBD2. V was pared by 2 bases and J by 2 bases, with 11 bases of the junction left unmatched. Germline loops: CDR1 SGHNT, CDR2 YYREEE (reference sequence). This CDR3 region has 17 residues. CDR3 amino acids: CASSFRRSGRGAYEQYF. The CDR3 region has the DNA TGTGCCAGCAGCTTCCGCCGTAGCGGGAGAGGGGCCTACGAGCAGTACTTC. The whole variable domain, remainder taken from reference TRBV5-4 and TRBJ2-7, is ETGVTQSPTHLIKTRGQQVTLRCSSQSGHNTVSWYQQALGQGPQFIFQYYREEENGRGNFPPRFSGLQFPNYSSELNVNALELDDSALYLCASSFRRSGRGAYEQYFGPGTRLTVT.

The CDR3 spells CASSPGLAGTGLAKNIQYF. The CDR3 DNA reads as TGTGCCAGCAGCCCAGGACTAGCGGGGACCGGTTTAGCCAAAAACATTCAGTACTTC. The chain links TRBV7-4 to TRBJ2-4, with TRBD2 matching 12 bases. Looked up from germline, CDR1 is SGHVT and CDR2 is SQSDAQ. V was pared by 5 bases and J by 0 bases, with 11 bases of the junction left unmatched. The CDR3 sequence is 19 residues long.

This rearrangement joins TRBV11-2 to TRBJ2-3; 9 bases align to TRBD2. This CDR3 spans 16 amino acids. V dropped 0 bases and J dropped 2; count of bases not matched to a gene: 3. The germline V gene encodes CDR1 SGHAT and CDR2 FQNNGV. CDR3 sequence reads: CASSLDQREVTDTQYF. Here the CDR3 DNA reads TGTGCCAGCAGCTTAGATCAGCGGGAGGTCACAGATACGCAGTATTTT.

This clone was observed a single time. This chain joins TRBV7-9 and TRBJ1-1; TRBD1 aligns across 7 bases. Looked up from germline, CDR1 is SEHNR and CDR2 is FQNEAQ (reference sequence). The CDR3 runs to 16 residues. V was pared by 0 bases and J by 0 bases, with 4 bases of the junction left unmatched. The chain's CDR3 is CASSLAWDSMNTEAFF. CDR3 sequence (DNA): TGTGCCAGCAGCTTAGCGTGGGACAGCATGAACACTGAAGCTTTCTTT.

The chain employs TRBV7-9 and TRBJ2-2; D is possibly TRBD1 (6 bases). Germline CDR1 reads SEHNR; CDR2 reads FQNEAQ (reference sequence). V gave up 6 bases and J gave up 4 bases, with 12 bases separating them. CDR3 length equals 14 residues. The CDR3 region is CASSYTGTTGELFF. The CDR3 DNA is TGTGCCAGCAGTTACACAGGGACCACCGGGGAGCTGTTTTTT.

The gene calls are TRBV7-3 and TRBJ2-7; tentatively, D is TRBD1 (6 bases). The CDR3 has 13 residues. From germline, CDR1 is SGHTA and CDR2 FQGTGA. V was cut by 5 bases and J by 5 bases, with 13 bases left in between. CDR3 nucleotide sequence: TGTGCCAGCAGCCTCGGACAGTTCAACGAGCAGTACTTC. Its translation is CASSLGQFNEQYF.

V usage is TRBV29-1 and J usage is TRBJ1-3; 8 bases agree with TRBD1. Trimming took 4 bases from V and 6 from J; bases not matched to a gene: 5. This CDR3 spans 13 amino acids. Per the germline V gene, CDR1 is SQVTM and CDR2 is ANQGSEA. CDR3 region: CSVAETGANTIYF. The CDR3 DNA follows: TGCAGCGTTGCGGAGACAGGGGCAAACACCATATATTTT.

The rearrangement joins TRBV6-7 to TRBJ1-5, with 9 bases identical to TRBD1. TRBV6-7 is an ORF, and what it does is uncertain. The CDR3 is 16 residues long. V shed 5 bases and J 7 bases; nucleotides not matched to a gene: 12. The CDR3 region is CASSNNPGQGNQPQHF. As DNA, the CDR3 is TGTGCCAGCAGTAACAATCCGGGACAGGGTAACCAGCCCCAGCATTTT.

The chain links TRBV29-1 to TRBJ1-1; D unclear. The CDR3 totals 15 residues. Trimming removed 7 bases at V and 2 bases at J, with 20 bases between. In germline, CDR1 is SQVTM, CDR2 ANQGSEA. The chain's CDR3 is CSAATTAGINTEAFF. The CDR3 DNA reads TGCAGCGCCGCGACGACGGCGGGAATAAACACTGAAGCTTTCTTT.